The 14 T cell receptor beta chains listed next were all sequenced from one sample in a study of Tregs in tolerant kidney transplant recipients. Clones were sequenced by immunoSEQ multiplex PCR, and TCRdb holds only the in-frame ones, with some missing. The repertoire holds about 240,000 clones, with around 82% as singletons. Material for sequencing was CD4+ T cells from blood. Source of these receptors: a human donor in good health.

This chain's CDR3 is CASSLVIPFGTEGYGYTF. The CDR3 DNA follows: TGTGCCAGCAGCTTAGTTATCCCATTCGGGACAGAGGGCTATGGCTACACCTTC. The V and J genes are TRBV13 and TRBJ1-2, with TRBD1 matching 7 bases. The CDR3 is 18 residues long. Germline V CDR1 and CDR2: PRHDT, FYEKMQ (reference sequence). The V gene end was trimmed by 1 base and the J gene end by 4 bases; junction bases not matched to a gene: 15.

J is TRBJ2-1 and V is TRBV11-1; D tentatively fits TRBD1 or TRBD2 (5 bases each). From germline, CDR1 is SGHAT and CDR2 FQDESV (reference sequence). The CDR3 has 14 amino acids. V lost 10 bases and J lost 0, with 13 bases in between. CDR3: CAIRGAHSYNEQFF. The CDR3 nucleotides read TGTGCCATCCGAGGGGCCCACTCCTACAATGAGCAGTTCTTC.

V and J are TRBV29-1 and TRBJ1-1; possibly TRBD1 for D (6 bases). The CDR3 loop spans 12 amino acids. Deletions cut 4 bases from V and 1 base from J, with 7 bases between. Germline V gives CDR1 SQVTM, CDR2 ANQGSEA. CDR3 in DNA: TGCAGCGTTGGCAGGGGGAACACTGAAGCTTTCTTT. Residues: CSVGRGNTEAFF.

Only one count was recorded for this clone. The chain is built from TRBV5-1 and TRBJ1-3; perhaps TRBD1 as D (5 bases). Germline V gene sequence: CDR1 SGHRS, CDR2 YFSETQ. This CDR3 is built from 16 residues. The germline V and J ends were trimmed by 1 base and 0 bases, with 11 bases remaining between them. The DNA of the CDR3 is TGCGCCAGCAGCTTGATTGCAGGGCCCTCTGGAAACACCATATATTTT. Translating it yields CASSLIAGPSGNTIYF.

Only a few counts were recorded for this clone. CDR3 sequence (DNA): TGTGCCAGCTCACAGAGCGGGACAGGGCCCTACGAGCAGTACTTC. Translation gives CASSQSGTGPYEQYF. V and J are TRBV18 and TRBJ2-7; 9 bases agree with TRBD1. J lost 2 bases, V lost 4 bases, and 6 bases had no gene match. Germline V gene sequence: CDR1 KGHSH, CDR2 LQKENI. The CDR3 covers 15 residues.

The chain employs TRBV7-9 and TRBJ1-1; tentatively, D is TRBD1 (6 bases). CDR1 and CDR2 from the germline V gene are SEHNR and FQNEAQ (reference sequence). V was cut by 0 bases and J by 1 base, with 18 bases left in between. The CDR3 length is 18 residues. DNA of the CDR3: TGTGCCAGCAGCTTAGCCAATCACAGGGAAAAGTCGAACACTGAAGCTTTCTTT. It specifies CASSLANHREKSNTEAFF. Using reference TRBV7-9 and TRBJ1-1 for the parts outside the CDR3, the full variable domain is DTGVSQNPRHKITKRGQNVTFRCDPISEHNRLYWYRQTLGQGPEFLTYFQNEAQLEKSRLLSDRFSAERPKGSFSTLEIQRTEQGDSAMYLCASSLANHREKSNTEAFFGQGTRLTVV.

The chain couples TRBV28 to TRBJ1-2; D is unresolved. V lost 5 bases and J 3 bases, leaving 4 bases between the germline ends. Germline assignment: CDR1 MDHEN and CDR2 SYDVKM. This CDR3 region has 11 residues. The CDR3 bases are TGTGCCAGCAGTGTTGACTATGGCTACACCTTC. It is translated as CASSVDYGYTF.

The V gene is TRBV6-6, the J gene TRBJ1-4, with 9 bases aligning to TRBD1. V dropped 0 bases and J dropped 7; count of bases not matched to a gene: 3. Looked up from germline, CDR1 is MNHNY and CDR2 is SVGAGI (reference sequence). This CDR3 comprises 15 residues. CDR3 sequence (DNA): TGTGCCAGCAGTTACTCCGGGACAGGGACTGAAAAACTGTTTTTT. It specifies CASSYSGTGTEKLFF.

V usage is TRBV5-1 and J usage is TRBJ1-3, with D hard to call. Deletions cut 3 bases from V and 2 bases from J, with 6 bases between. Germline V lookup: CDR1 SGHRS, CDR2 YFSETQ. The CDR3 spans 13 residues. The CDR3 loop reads CASSYSAGNTIYF. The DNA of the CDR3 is TGCGCCAGCAGCTATTCGGCTGGAAACACCATATATTTT.

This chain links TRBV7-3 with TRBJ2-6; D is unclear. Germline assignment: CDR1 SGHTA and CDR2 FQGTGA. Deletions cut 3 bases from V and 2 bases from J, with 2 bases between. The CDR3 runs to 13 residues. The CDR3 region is CASSFPGANVLTF. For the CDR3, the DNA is TGTGCCAGCAGCTTTCCTGGGGCCAACGTCCTGACTTTC.

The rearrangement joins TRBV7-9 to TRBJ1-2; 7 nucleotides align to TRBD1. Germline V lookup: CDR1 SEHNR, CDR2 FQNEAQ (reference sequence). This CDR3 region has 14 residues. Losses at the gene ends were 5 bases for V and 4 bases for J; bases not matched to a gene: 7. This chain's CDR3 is CASSLRQGPYGYTF. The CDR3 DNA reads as TGTGCCAGCAGCCTCCGACAGGGTCCCTATGGCTACACCTTC.

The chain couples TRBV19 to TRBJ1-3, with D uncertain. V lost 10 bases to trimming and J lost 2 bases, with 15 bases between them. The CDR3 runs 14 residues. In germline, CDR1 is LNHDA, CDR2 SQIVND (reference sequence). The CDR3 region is CATRKAWPGNTIYF. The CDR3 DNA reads TGTGCCACCCGGAAGGCTTGGCCTGGAAACACCATATATTTT. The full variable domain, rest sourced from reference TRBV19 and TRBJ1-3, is DGGITQSPKYLFRKEGQNVTLSCEQNLNHDAMYWYRQDPGQGLRLIYYSQIVNDFQKGDIAEGYSVSREKKESFPLTVTSAQKNPTAFYLCATRKAWPGNTIYFGEGSWLTVV.

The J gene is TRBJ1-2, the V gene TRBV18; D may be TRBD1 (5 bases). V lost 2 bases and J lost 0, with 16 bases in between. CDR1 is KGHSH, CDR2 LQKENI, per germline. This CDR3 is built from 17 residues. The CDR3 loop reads CASSPLSGPAANYGYTF. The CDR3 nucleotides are TGTGCCAGCTCACCATTGTCAGGGCCCGCAGCTAACTATGGCTACACCTTC.

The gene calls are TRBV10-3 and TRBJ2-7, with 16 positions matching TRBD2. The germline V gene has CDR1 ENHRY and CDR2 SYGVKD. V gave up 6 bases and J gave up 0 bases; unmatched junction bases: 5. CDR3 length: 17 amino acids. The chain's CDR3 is CAISPGLAGGDSYEQYF. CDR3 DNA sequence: TGTGCCATCAGCCCGGGACTAGCGGGGGGGGACTCCTACGAGCAGTACTTC.